The present TCR beta chain was sequenced within a study of T-cell reconstitution after alpha-beta-depleted transplantation in children. This clonotype turned up a few times. For TCRbeta, the library was prepared with unique molecular identifiers. MiXCR was run by TCRdb on the PCR reads, yielding one entry per CDR3 protein. The sample has hundreds of thousands of distinct CDR3 sequences, roughly 13% seen once. The sequence was collected from a girl aged 2 to 9 with congenital amegakaryocytic thrombocytopenia, due to receive a stem cell transplant. Sequencing was performed on PBMCs, taken before TCRalphabeta/CD19-depleted stem cell transplant.

CDR3 nucleotide sequence: TGTGCCAGCAGGCTGTCTGGAGGCTACGAGCAGTACTTC. This sequence encodes CASRLSGGYEQYF. The chain combines TRBV12-3 or TRBV12-4 with TRBJ2-7; tentatively, D is TRBD2 (5 bases). V lost 6 bases and J 3 bases, leaving 12 bases between the germline ends. This CDR3 comprises 13 residues.